This TCR beta chain emerged from a study of T cell responses to AZD1222 COVID-19 vaccine. The table came from immunoSEQ multiplex PCR; TCRdb's copy has only in-frame clones and leaves some out. The sample holds roughly 150,000 clones, roughly 87% seen once. The ends lost 1 base at V and 10 bases at J; junction bases unmatched: 6. This CDR3 contains 16 residues. CDR1 and CDR2 (germline): SGHTA, FQGTGA. This sequence originates from an adult who received the AZD1222 COVID-19 vaccine. V and J are TRBV7-3 and TRBJ2-1; TRBD2 aligns across 14 bases. Sequencing was performed on peripheral blood, taken 28 days after the second AZD1222 dose. This chain's CDR3 is CASSLIEGLAGVEQFF. The DNA of the CDR3 is TGTGCCAGCAGCTTAATTGAGGGACTAGCGGGAGTGGAGCAGTTCTTC.